There are many counts of the clone carrying this TCR beta chain. The antigen is undetermined. The CDR3 covers 14 residues. V was clipped by 10 bases and J by 6 bases; unmatched bases: 10. Germline V lookup: CDR1 MNHEY, CDR2 SVGEGT. It was with a sample-barcoded 5' primer and a J-beta primer mix that a second PCR of roughly 6 to 12 cycles was run. Per sample, CDR3-containing paired-end reads numbered at least 3 million. TCRdb reprocessed the 5' RACE reads via MiXCR and lists one record per CDR3 protein. The sample shows 1.5 million or so distinct CDR3 sequences, approximately 39% of them seen only once. This record comes from a study of blood T cells in healthy people across ages. Overall study findings and caveats: Diversity of TCR beta per million T cells declined in a roughly linear way with age.

The V gene is TRBV6-2 or TRBV6-3, the J gene TRBJ2-1; TRBD1 matches at 9 bases. This receptor was obtained from a woman younger than 30 in good health. The sample was blood. The CDR3 DNA sequence: TGTGCCACGACACCGGGACAGGGTTTCAATGAGCAGTTCTTC. It translates to CATTPGQGFNEQFF.